Listed here are 29 T cell receptor beta chains from one sample, sequenced in a study of T-cell memory formation after mild COVID-19. TCRdb re-derived calls from the 5' RACE reads in MiXCR, one entry per CDR3 protein. The table shows more than 80,000 distinct CDR3 sequences, with more than 15% occurring only once. Input material: PBMCs or a T cell subset sorted from them (not recorded which). Source of these receptors: an adult woman who had mild COVID-19 (a few samples of this study predate the infection). Cell type and time point are not known.

This clonotype was seen a single time. The chain couples TRBV30 to TRBJ2-1; D gene uncertain. The germline gives CDR1 GTSNPN, CDR2 SVGIG (reference sequence). This CDR3 spans 13 amino acids. Between the trimmed V and J ends, which lost 2 bases and 5 bases, there was a span of 10 bases. The CDR3 nucleotides read TGTGCCTGGAGTATCATGACCCACAATGAGCAGTTCTTC. This codes for CAWSIMTHNEQFF.

The J gene is TRBJ1-5, the V gene TRBV15; D gene ambiguous. The CDR3 loop spans 13 amino acids. Per the germline V gene, CDR1 is LNHNV and CDR2 is YYDKDF (reference sequence). With 0 bases removed from V and 1 base from J, the gap between germline ends came to 1 base. In DNA form, the CDR3 reads TGTGCCACCAGCAGAGAAAGCAATCAGCCCCAGCATTTT. Encoded protein: CATSRESNQPQHF.

V usage is TRBV29-1 and J usage is TRBJ1-1; D call uncertain. The germline V gene encodes CDR1 SQVTM and CDR2 ANQGSEA. V was cut by 4 bases and J by 5 bases, with 8 bases left in between. This CDR3 has 11 amino acids. The CDR3 region has the DNA TGCAGCGTTGTATACAAAACTGAAGCTTTCTTT. Amino acid sequence: CSVVYKTEAFF.

The chain combines TRBV7-7 with TRBJ2-2; a possible D gene is TRBD2 (5 bases). CDR1 and CDR2 from the germline V gene are SSHAT and FNYEAQ (reference sequence). The CDR3 is 16 residues long. V was cut by 3 bases and J by 7 bases, with 18 bases left in between. The CDR3 protein is CASSFGPLPRDGELFF. The DNA of the CDR3 is TGTGCCAGCAGCTTCGGTCCACTCCCCCGGGACGGGGAGCTGTTTTTT.

This clonotype appeared a few times. This chain joins TRBV7-9 and TRBJ2-7; tentatively, D is TRBD1 (6 bases). Per germline, CDR1 SEHNR and CDR2 FQNEAQ (reference sequence). Trimming pared 5 bases from V and 7 bases from J, leaving 18 bases between. This CDR3 region has 14 residues. The CDR3 DNA reads as TGTGCCAGCAGCGATGTCAACAGGGTCAGAGAGCAGTACTTC. Protein sequence: CASSDVNRVREQYF.

This clonotype was counted between two and nine times. At one end, the junction sequence differs from germline, possibly due to a read error. J is TRBJ2-7 and V is TRBV29-1; maybe TRBD1 (6 bases). This CDR3 has 13 amino acids. CDR1 is SQVTM and CDR2 is ANQGSEA in the germline V gene. The CDR3 sequence is CSVIGQSSNEQYF. CDR3 in DNA: TGCAGCGTTATTGGACAGAGCTCCAACGAGCAGTACTTC.

The chain recombines TRBV30 with TRBJ2-1; the match to TRBD2 covers 8 bases. V trimming: 1 base; J trimming: 7 bases; junction bases outside the gene matches: 12. The CDR3 length is 16 residues. From germline, CDR1 is GTSNPN and CDR2 SVGIG (reference sequence). The CDR3 loop reads CAWSALGGLALNEQFF. CDR3 DNA: TGTGCCTGGAGTGCTCTGGGAGGACTAGCTCTGAATGAGCAGTTCTTC.

In DNA, the CDR3 is TGTGCCAGCAGCTTAGATCTTTCAGAAGACACCGGGGAGCTGTTTTTT. Protein product: CASSLDLSEDTGELFF. The chain couples TRBV11-2 to TRBJ2-2; D remains unclear. The CDR3 extends over 16 amino acids. The V and J ends lost 0 bases and 3 bases respectively, with 11 bases between them. CDR1 SGHAT and CDR2 FQNNGV come from the germline V gene.

This rearrangement joins TRBV19 to TRBJ1-2, with 11 positions matching TRBD1. Germline values: CDR1 LNHDA, CDR2 SQIVND (reference sequence). The CDR3 consists of 13 residues. Trimming cost V 8 bases and J 6 bases; bases outside gene matches: 5. This CDR3 is CASGTGGEDGYTF. As DNA, the CDR3 is TGTGCCAGTGGGACAGGGGGAGAGGATGGCTACACCTTC. Based on the CDR3 plus reference TRBV19 and TRBJ1-2, the full variable domain is DGGITQSPKYLFRKEGQNVTLSCEQNLNHDAMYWYRQDPGQGLRLIYYSQIVNDFQKGDIAEGYSVSREKKESFPLTVTSAQKNPTAFYLCASGTGGEDGYTFGSGTRLTVV.

The chain joins TRBV11-2 to TRBJ2-3; the match to TRBD2 covers 8 bases. The CDR3 has 16 amino acids. Germline V gene lookup returns CDR1 SGHAT and CDR2 FQNNGV. Trimming took 1 base from V and 1 from J; bases not matched to a gene: 4. The CDR3 sequence is CASSLGLTSGTDTQYF. Written as DNA, the CDR3 is TGTGCCAGCAGCTTAGGTCTGACTAGCGGCACAGATACGCAGTATTTT.

The V call is TRBV24-1, the J call TRBJ2-5; a possible D gene is TRBD2 (7 bases). V was clipped by 4 bases and J by 4 bases, with 15 bases between them. The V gene's germline CDR1 is KGHDR and CDR2 SFDVKD. CDR3 size: 15 residues. The chain's CDR3 is CATSEWGGGAETQYF. In nucleotides, the CDR3 is TGTGCCACCAGTGAGTGGGGCGGGGGCGCAGAGACCCAGTACTTC.

This clonotype turned up a few times. This chain connects TRBV24-1 to TRBJ2-7; 9 bases match TRBD1. Germline V lookup: CDR1 KGHDR, CDR2 SFDVKD. J was trimmed by 1 base and V by 3 bases; bases with no gene match: 3. The CDR3 runs to 15 residues. The CDR3: CATSDPGQGSYEQYF. The CDR3, as DNA: TGTGCCACCAGTGATCCGGGACAGGGATCCTACGAGCAGTACTTC.

The V and J genes are TRBV7-3 and TRBJ2-1, with 7 bases aligning to TRBD1. The CDR3 sequence is 14 residues long. V was pared by 6 bases and J by 7 bases, with 9 bases of the junction left unmatched. Per the germline V gene, CDR1 is SGHTA and CDR2 is FQGTGA. The CDR3: CASRKGGSVNEQFF. The CDR3, as DNA: TGTGCCAGCAGGAAAGGGGGCTCAGTGAATGAGCAGTTCTTC.

The chain combines TRBV6-1 with TRBJ2-7; 9 nucleotides match TRBD1. The CDR3 length is 15 residues. The V segment lost 1 base and the J segment 12 bases; nucleotides outside the gene matches: 13. Germline CDR1 reads MNHNS; CDR2 reads SASEGT. In DNA, the CDR3 is TGTGCCAGCAGTGAAGAAGGGACAGGGTTAGATCGAACGTACTTC. It encodes CASSEEGTGLDRTYF.

The genes are TRBV4-1 and TRBJ2-7; perhaps TRBD2 as D (5 bases). The CDR3 spans 14 residues. CDR1 and CDR2 (germline): MGHRA, YSYEKL. V was shortened by 4 bases and J by 1 base, with 11 bases between the two germline ends. This chain's CDR3 is CASSPDRGSYEQYF. The CDR3 DNA reads TGCGCCAGCAGCCCCGACCGGGGATCCTACGAGCAGTACTTC.

The V gene is TRBV3-1, the J gene TRBJ1-1; D remains ambiguous. Germline V gives CDR1 LGHDT, CDR2 YNNKEL (reference sequence). CDR3 length: 13 amino acids. The ends were cut back, 4 bases at V and 0 bases at J, with 6 bases in the middle. The DNA for the CDR3 is TGTGCCAGCAGCCCCCGAGTGAACACTGAAGCTTTCTTT. Protein product: CASSPRVNTEAFF.

This clonotype has a handful of counts. The chain is built from TRBV12-3 or TRBV12-4 and TRBJ2-1, with 8 positions matching TRBD2. After removal of 6 bases from V and 8 bases from J, the junction contained 15 bases not matched to a gene. This CDR3 region has 16 residues. CDR3 DNA: TGTGCCAGCAGCCGCCCGGGGGGCGGGAGGTTAGATGAGCAGTTCTTC. This gives the protein CASSRPGGGRLDEQFF.

This clonotype has only a few counts. The gene calls are TRBV20-1 and TRBJ2-1; D not resolved. The CDR3 extends over 13 amino acids. With 2 bases removed from V and 6 bases from J, the gap between germline ends came to 11 bases. Germline values: CDR1 DFQATT, CDR2 SNEGSKA (reference sequence). CDR3 region: CSARPASANEQFF. In nucleotides, the CDR3 is TGCAGTGCTAGACCGGCTTCGGCCAATGAGCAGTTCTTC.

This clonotype showed up many times. This rearrangement joins TRBV6-6 to TRBJ1-1; the D gene is possibly TRBD1 (6 bases). V was clipped by 8 bases and J by 6 bases, with 22 bases between them. This CDR3 spans 15 amino acids. CDR1 and CDR2 (germline): MNHNY, SVGAGI (reference sequence). The CDR3 spells CASHDGPGQMAEAFF. The CDR3 nucleotides are TGTGCCAGCCACGATGGACCGGGACAAATGGCTGAAGCTTTCTTT.

This rearrangement joins TRBV6-5 to TRBJ1-2; D is possibly TRBD1 (5 bases). Germline loops: CDR1 MNHEY, CDR2 SVGAGI. The CDR3 extends over 13 amino acids. V lost 5 bases and J lost 5, with 12 bases in between. As DNA, the CDR3 is TGTGCCAGCAGTCGCGACGGGGGATATGGCTACACCTTC. Encoded protein: CASSRDGGYGYTF.

V is TRBV7-8 and J is TRBJ2-3; the match to TRBD2 covers 9 bases. J lost 4 bases, V lost 6 bases, and 8 bases had no gene match. CDR3 length: 15 residues. The V gene's germline CDR1 is SGHVS and CDR2 FQNEAQ. The CDR3 is CASSSSQRGADTQYF. The DNA for the CDR3 is TGTGCCAGCAGTTCAAGCCAGCGGGGGGCAGATACGCAGTATTTT.

The sample holds a few counts of this clonotype. J is TRBJ1-6 and V is TRBV11-2, with 11 bases lining up with TRBD1. In germline, CDR1 is SGHAT, CDR2 FQNNGV. The CDR3 spans 15 residues. V was clipped by 3 bases and J by 10 bases; unmatched bases: 5. The CDR3 bases are TGTGCCAGCAGCTTTGCGGGACAGGGGGGCTCACCCCTCCACTTT. This gives the protein CASSFAGQGGSPLHF.

V usage is TRBV11-1 and J usage is TRBJ2-3; 7 nucleotides align to TRBD2. Germline V lookup: CDR1 SGHAT, CDR2 FQDESV (reference sequence). Losses at the gene ends were 5 bases for V and 2 bases for J; bases not matched to a gene: 7. The CDR3 spans 15 residues. This chain's CDR3 is CASSPLTSPTDTQYF. The CDR3 nucleotides read TGTGCCAGCAGCCCCTTGACTAGCCCCACAGATACGCAGTATTTT.

This clonotype was seen a handful of times. This chain joins TRBV3-1 and TRBJ2-5, with 7 bases lining up with TRBD1. This CDR3 contains 13 residues. Germline assignment: CDR1 LGHDT and CDR2 YNNKEL (reference sequence). V lost 8 bases and J lost 5; bases outside the gene matches: 8. CDR3 in amino acids: CASGFDREETQYF. CDR3 DNA: TGTGCCAGCGGTTTTGACAGGGAGGAGACCCAGTACTTC.

There are a few counts of this clonotype. The rearrangement joins TRBV19 to TRBJ2-5, with D unclear. CDR1 and CDR2 from the germline V gene are LNHDA and SQIVND (reference sequence). V was clipped by 3 bases and J by 5 bases, with 10 bases between them. The CDR3 extends over 13 amino acids. CDR3 sequence reads: CASSIASGETQYF. In nucleotides, the CDR3 is TGTGCCAGTAGTATTGCCTCGGGTGAGACCCAGTACTTC.

The chain joins TRBV28 to TRBJ2-1; 8 nucleotides match TRBD2. V dropped 3 bases and J dropped 4; count of bases not matched to a gene: 14. The CDR3 is made up of 18 amino acids. Germline lookup yields CDR1 MDHEN and CDR2 SYDVKM. For the CDR3, the DNA is TGTGCCAGCAGTTTCGCGGCGCGGGAGGTTTTCCAGTACAATGAGCAGTTCTTC. This gives the protein CASSFAAREVFQYNEQFF. The full variable domain, in which reference TRBV28 and TRBJ2-1 provide the parts outside the CDR3, is DVKVTQSSRYLVKRTGEKVFLECVQDMDHENMFWYRQDPGLGLRLIYFSYDVKMKEKGDIPEGYSVSREKKERFSLILESASTNQTSMYLCASSFAAREVFQYNEQFFGPGTRLTVL.

The chain joins TRBV7-6 to TRBJ1-4; possible D gene TRBD1, 5 bases. Germline-derived CDR1 and CDR2 are SGHVS and FNYEAQ. This CDR3 is built from 15 residues. V shed 5 bases and J shed 10 bases, with 20 bases lying between them. The CDR3 DNA is TGTGCCAGCAGCCCTTTTCCCTCAGAGGGGCCAAAACTGTTTTTT. This translates into CASSPFPSEGPKLFF.

This clonotype is medium-sized. The chain couples TRBV7-9 to TRBJ2-7; 7 bases align to TRBD2. V shed 1 base and J 4 bases; nucleotides not matched to a gene: 4. This CDR3 is built from 14 residues. CDR1 SEHNR and CDR2 FQNEAQ come from the germline V gene (reference sequence). The CDR3 reads CASSLEGGSYEQYF. CDR3 sequence (DNA): TGTGCCAGCAGCTTAGAGGGCGGGAGTTACGAGCAGTACTTC.

This chain's CDR3 is CATSSAGSGPTDTQYF. The CDR3 DNA follows: TGTGCCACCAGCAGCGCGGGTAGCGGCCCCACAGATACGCAGTATTTT. This chain connects TRBV15 to TRBJ2-3, with D perhaps TRBD2 (6 bases). CDR1 LNHNV and CDR2 YYDKDF come from the germline V gene (reference sequence). The CDR3 sequence is 16 residues long. V lost 3 bases to trimming and J lost 2 bases, with 15 bases between them.